Presented here are 4 T cell receptor beta chains from one specimen sequenced in a study of human T cells and chemical hapten exposure. Documented time point: pre-sensitization, week 0. This sample's treatment: therapeutic diphenylcyclopropenone sensitization with weekly scalp DPC. MiXCR, run by TCRdb on the RACE reads, gives a single entry per CDR3 protein. The table includes approximately 77,000 distinct CDR3 sequences, 11% to 15% detected once. This specimen consisted of whole blood, obtained in connection with sensitization to the hapten diphenylcyclopropenone (DPC). Receptors originate from a woman between 50 and 59 years old with alopecia areata. Some clones in this sample may be carry-over from other donors' samples.

The chain carries TRBV19 and TRBJ2-1; 9 bases align to TRBD1. J was trimmed by 6 bases and V by 6 bases; bases with no gene match: 6. The CDR3 is made up of 14 amino acids. Germline V gene lookup returns CDR1 LNHDA and CDR2 SQIVND (reference sequence). The CDR3 protein is CASSRDRVGNEQFF. The DNA for the CDR3 is TGTGCCAGTAGCAGGGACAGGGTGGGCAATGAGCAGTTCTTC.

This clonotype turned up a few times. This rearrangement joins TRBV30 to TRBJ2-7; D could derive from TRBD1 or TRBD2 (5 bases each). V lost 6 bases and J lost 3, with 12 bases in between. Germline values: CDR1 GTSNPN, CDR2 SVGIG (reference sequence). The CDR3 is 12 residues long. CDR3 DNA: TGTGCCTGCTCCGGGACGCTCTACGAGCAGTACTTC. This encodes CACSGTLYEQYF. The entire variable domain, with the rest obtained from reference TRBV30 and TRBJ2-7, is as follows: SQTIHQWPATLVQPVGSPLSLECTVEGTSNPNLYWYRQAAGRGLQLLFYSVGIGQISSEVPQNLSASRPQDRQFILSSKKLLLSDSGFYLCACSGTLYEQYFGPGTRLTVT.

This clonotype was detected only a few times. The chain uses TRBV6-5 and TRBJ1-1; D not certain. The CDR3 covers 17 residues. The germline CDR1 and CDR2 sequences are MNHEY and SVGAGI. The V and J ends lost 0 bases and 4 bases respectively, with 18 bases between them. This chain's CDR3 is CASSYSIRGGKFTEAFF. CDR3 DNA sequence: TGTGCCAGCAGTTACTCCATTCGGGGAGGGAAGTTCACTGAAGCTTTCTTT.

This clonotype was seen only a few times. The J gene is TRBJ2-7, the V gene TRBV6-2 or TRBV6-3; TRBD2 aligns across 11 bases. This CDR3 comprises 16 residues. After removal of 4 bases from V and 3 bases from J, the junction contained 8 bases not matched to a gene. CDR1 and CDR2 from the germline V gene are MNHEY and SVGEGT. CDR3 amino acids: CASSSALAGGLYEQYF. DNA for the CDR3: TGTGCCAGCAGTTCAGCCCTAGCGGGAGGTCTCTACGAGCAGTACTTC.